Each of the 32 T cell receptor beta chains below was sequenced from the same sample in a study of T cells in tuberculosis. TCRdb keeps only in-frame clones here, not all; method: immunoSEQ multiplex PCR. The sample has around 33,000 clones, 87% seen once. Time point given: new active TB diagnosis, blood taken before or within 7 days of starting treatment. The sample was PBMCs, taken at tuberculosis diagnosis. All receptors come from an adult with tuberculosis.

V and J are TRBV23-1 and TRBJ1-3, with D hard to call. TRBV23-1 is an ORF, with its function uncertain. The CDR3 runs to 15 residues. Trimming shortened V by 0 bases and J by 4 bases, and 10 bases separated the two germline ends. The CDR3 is CASSQSPSGGNTIYF. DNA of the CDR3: TGCGCCAGCAGTCAATCGCCCTCGGGAGGAAACACCATATATTTT.

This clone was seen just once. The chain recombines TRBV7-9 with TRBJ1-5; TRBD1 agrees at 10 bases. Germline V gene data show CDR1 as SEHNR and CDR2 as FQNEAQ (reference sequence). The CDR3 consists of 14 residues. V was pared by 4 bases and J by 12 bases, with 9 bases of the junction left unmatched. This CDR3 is CASSWGTGEEGQHF. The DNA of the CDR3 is TGTGCCAGCAGCTGGGGGACAGGGGAGGAAGGCCAGCATTTT.

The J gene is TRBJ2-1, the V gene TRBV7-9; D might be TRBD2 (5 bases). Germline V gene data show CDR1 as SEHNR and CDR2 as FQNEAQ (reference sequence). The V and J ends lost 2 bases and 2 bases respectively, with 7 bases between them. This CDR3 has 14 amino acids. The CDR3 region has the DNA TGTGCCAGCAGCTTACAGACTACCTACAATGAGCAGTTCTTC. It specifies CASSLQTTYNEQFF. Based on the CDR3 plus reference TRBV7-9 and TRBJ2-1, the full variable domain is DTGVSQNPRHKITKRGQNVTFRCDPISEHNRLYWYRQTLGQGPEFLTYFQNEAQLEKSRLLSDRFSAERPKGSFSTLEIQRTEQGDSAMYLCASSLQTTYNEQFFGPGTRLTVL.

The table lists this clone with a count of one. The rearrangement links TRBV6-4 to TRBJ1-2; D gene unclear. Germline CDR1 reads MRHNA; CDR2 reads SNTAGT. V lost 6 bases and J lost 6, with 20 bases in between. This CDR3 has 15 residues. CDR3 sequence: CASRAFAGRIDGYTF. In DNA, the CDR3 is TGTGCCAGCAGAGCTTTTGCCGGGAGGATCGATGGCTACACCTTC.

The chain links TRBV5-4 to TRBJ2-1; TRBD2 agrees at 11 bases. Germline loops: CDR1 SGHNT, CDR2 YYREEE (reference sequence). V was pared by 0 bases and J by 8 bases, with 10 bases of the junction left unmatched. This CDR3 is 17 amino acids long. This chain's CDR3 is CASSLAWGSGGADEQFF. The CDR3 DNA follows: TGTGCCAGCAGCTTGGCCTGGGGTAGCGGGGGGGCGGATGAGCAGTTCTTC. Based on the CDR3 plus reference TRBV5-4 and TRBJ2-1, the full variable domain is ETGVTQSPTHLIKTRGQQVTLRCSSQSGHNTVSWYQQALGQGPQFIFQYYREEENGRGNFPPRFSGLQFPNYSSELNVNALELDDSALYLCASSLAWGSGGADEQFFGPGTRLTVL.

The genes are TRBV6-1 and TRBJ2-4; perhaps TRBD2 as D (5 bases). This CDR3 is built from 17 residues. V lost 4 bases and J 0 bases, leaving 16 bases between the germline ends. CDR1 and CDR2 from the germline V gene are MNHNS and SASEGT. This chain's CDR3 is CASSAVPGILAKNIQYF. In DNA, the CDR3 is TGTGCCAGCAGTGCCGTCCCCGGGATCCTAGCCAAAAACATTCAGTACTTC.

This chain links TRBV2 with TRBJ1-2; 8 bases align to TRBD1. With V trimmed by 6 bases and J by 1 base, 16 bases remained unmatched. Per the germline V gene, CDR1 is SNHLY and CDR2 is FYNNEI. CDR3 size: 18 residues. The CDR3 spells CASSSERDRLVFNYGYTF. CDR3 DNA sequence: TGTGCCAGCAGCTCAGAAAGGGACAGGCTGGTTTTTAACTATGGCTACACCTTC. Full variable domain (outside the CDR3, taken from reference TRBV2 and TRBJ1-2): EPEVTQTPSHQVTQMGQEVILRCVPISNHLYFYWYRQILGQKVEFLVSFYNNEISEKSEIFDDQFSVERPDGSNFTLKIRSTKLEDSAMYFCASSSERDRLVFNYGYTFGSGTRLTVV.

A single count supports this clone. The CDR3, as DNA: TGTGCCAGCTCACTCCTTTTACCCGGACAGCCTAACGGGGAGCTGTTTTTT. It translates to CASSLLLPGQPNGELFF. The genes are TRBV18 and TRBJ2-2; a weak D match, TRBD1 (6 bases). Germline-derived CDR1 and CDR2 are KGHSH and LQKENI. Trimming removed 4 bases from V and 7 bases from J, with 22 bases in between. The length of the CDR3 is 17 residues.

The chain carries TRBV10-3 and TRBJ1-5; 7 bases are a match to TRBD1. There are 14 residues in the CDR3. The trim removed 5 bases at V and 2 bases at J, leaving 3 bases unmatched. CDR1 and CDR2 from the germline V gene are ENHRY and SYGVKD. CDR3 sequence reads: CAISTGVGNQPQHF. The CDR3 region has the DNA TGTGCCATCAGTACAGGGGTAGGCAATCAGCCCCAGCATTTT.

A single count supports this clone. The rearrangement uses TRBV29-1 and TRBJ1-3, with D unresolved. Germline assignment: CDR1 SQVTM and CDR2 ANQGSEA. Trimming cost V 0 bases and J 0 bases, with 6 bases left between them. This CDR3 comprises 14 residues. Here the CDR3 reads CSVEEWLSGNTIYF. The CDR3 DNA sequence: TGCAGCGTTGAAGAATGGCTCTCTGGAAACACCATATATTTT.

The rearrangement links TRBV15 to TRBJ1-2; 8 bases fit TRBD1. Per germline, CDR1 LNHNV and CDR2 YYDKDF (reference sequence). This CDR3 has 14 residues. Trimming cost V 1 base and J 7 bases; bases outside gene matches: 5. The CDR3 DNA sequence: TGTGCCACCAGCAGAGGAAGACAGGGGTCTGGCTACACCTTC. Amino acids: CATSRGRQGSGYTF.

The CDR3 spells CASSLSDEGDSSYEQYF. The CDR3 region has the DNA TGTGCCAGCAGCTTAAGTGACGAGGGGGATAGCTCCTACGAGCAGTACTTC. This rearrangement joins TRBV7-2 to TRBJ2-7, with D maybe TRBD1 (6 bases). V shed 2 bases and J shed 0 bases, with 17 bases lying between them. CDR3 length: 17 residues. Germline-derived CDR1 and CDR2 are SGHTA and FQGNSA.

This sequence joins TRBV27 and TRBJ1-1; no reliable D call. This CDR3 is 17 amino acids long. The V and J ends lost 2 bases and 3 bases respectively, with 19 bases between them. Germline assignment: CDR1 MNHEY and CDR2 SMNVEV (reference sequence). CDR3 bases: TGTGCCAGCAGTTTAGGAGCCGGGAAAAGGGAGTACACTGAAGCTTTCTTT. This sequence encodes CASSLGAGKREYTEAFF.

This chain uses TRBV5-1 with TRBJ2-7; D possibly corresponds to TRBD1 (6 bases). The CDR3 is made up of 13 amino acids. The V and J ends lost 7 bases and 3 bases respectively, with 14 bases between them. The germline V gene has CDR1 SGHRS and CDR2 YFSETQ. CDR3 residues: CASGIKQGYEQYF. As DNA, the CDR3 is TGCGCCAGCGGTATTAAACAGGGCTACGAGCAGTACTTC.

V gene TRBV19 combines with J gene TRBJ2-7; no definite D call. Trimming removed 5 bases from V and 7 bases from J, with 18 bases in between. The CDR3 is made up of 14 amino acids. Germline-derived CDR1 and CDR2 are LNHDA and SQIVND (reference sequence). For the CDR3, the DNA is TGTGCCAGTAGTGCTTCGCACCCCCTGGAGGAGCAGTACTTC. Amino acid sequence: CASSASHPLEEQYF.

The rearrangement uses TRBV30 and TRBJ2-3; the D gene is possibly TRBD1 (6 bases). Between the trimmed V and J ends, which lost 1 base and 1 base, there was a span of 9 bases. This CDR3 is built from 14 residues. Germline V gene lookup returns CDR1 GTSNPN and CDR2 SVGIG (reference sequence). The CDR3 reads CAWSDEGGTDTQYF. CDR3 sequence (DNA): TGTGCCTGGAGTGACGAGGGGGGCACAGATACGCAGTATTTT.

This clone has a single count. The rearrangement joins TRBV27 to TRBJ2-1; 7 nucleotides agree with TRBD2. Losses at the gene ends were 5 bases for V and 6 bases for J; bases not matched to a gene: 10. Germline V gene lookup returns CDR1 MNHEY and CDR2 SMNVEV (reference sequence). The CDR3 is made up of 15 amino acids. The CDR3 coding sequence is TGTGCCAGCAGTAGAGGACTAGGAGGGGTCAATGAGCAGTTCTTC. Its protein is CASSRGLGGVNEQFF.

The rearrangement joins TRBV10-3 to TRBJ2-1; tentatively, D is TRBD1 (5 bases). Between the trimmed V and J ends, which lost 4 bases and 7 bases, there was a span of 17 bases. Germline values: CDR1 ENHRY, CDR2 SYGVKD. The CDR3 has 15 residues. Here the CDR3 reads CAISGIQGAENEQFF. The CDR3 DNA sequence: TGTGCCATCAGTGGAATTCAGGGTGCGGAGAATGAGCAGTTCTTC.

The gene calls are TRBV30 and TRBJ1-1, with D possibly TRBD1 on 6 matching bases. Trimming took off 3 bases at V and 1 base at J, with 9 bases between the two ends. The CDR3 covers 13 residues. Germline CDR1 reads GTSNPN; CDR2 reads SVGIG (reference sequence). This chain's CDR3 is CAWRGQPNTEAFF. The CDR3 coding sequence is TGTGCCTGGAGGGGACAACCGAACACTGAAGCTTTCTTT.

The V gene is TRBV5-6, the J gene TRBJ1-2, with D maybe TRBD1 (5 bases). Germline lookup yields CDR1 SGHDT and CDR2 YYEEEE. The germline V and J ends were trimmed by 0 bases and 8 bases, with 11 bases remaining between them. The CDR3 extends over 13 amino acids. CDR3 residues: CASSLAQGGGYTF. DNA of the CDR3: TGTGCCAGCAGCTTGGCGCAGGGCGGCGGCTACACCTTC.

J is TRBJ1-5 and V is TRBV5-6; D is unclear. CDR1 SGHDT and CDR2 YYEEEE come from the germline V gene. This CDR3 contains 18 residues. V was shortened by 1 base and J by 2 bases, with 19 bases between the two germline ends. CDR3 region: CASSLSTGQADGNQPQHF. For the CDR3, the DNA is TGTGCCAGCAGCTTGAGTACTGGCCAGGCAGATGGCAATCAGCCCCAGCATTTT.

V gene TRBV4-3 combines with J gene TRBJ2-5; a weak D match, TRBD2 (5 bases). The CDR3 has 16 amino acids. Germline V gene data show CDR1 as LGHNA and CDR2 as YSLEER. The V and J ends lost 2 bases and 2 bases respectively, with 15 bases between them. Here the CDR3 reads CASSQNPSGFQETQYF. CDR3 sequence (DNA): TGCGCCAGCAGCCAAAACCCCAGCGGATTTCAAGAGACCCAGTACTTC.

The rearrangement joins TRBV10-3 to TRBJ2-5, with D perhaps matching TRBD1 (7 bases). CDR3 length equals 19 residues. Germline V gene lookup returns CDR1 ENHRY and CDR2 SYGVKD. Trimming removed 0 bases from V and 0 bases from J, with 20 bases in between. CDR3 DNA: TGTGCCATCAGTGAGTCGATAACGGGCCAGGGGGGATACCAAGAGACCCAGTACTTC. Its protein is CAISESITGQGGYQETQYF.

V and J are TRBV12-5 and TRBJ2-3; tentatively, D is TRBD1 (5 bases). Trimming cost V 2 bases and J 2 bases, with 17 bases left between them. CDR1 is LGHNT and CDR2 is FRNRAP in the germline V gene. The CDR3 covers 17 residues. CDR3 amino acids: CASGLSVGRAYTDTQYF. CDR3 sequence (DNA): TGTGCTAGTGGTTTGAGTGTAGGCAGGGCTTACACAGATACGCAGTATTTT.

The CDR3, as DNA: TGCGCCAGCAACTCAGGATACGACAATGAGCAGTTCTTC. Translating gives CASNSGYDNEQFF. This chain links TRBV5-1 with TRBJ2-1; no firm D call. CDR1 and CDR2 from the germline V gene are SGHRS and YFSETQ. The CDR3 is made up of 13 amino acids. V lost 6 bases and J 5 bases, leaving 12 bases between the germline ends.

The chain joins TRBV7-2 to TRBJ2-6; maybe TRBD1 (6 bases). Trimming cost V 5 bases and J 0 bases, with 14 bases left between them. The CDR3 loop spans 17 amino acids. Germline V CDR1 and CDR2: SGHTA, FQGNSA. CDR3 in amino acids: CASSPQGLDSGANVLTF. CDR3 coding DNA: TGTGCCAGCAGCCCGCAGGGGTTGGACTCTGGGGCCAACGTCCTGACTTTC.

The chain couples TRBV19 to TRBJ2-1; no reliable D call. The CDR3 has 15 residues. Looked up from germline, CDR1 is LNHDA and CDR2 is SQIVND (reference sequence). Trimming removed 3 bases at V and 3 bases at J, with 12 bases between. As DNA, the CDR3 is TGTGCCAGTAGTATCGGTAGCTTCGACTACAATGAGCAGTTCTTC. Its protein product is CASSIGSFDYNEQFF.

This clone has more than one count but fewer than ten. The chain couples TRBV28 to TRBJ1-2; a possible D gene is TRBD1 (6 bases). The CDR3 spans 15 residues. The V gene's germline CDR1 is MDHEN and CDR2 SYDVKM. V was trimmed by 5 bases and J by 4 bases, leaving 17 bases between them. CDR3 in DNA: TGTGCCAGCAGTCCCACAGGGCGAAGTGGCTATGGCTACACCTTC. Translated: CASSPTGRSGYGYTF.

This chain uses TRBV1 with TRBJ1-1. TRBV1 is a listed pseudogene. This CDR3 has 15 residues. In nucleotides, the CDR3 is TGCACCAGCAGCCGGGTCGGAGGGGTGAACACTGAAGCTTTCTTT. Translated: CTSSRVGGVNTEAFF.

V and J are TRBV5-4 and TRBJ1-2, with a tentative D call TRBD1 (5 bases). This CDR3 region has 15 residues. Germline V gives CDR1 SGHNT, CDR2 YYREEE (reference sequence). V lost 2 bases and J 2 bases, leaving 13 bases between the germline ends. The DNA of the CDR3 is TGTGCCAGCAGCTTTCCGACAGCCTCAAACTATGGCTACACCTTC. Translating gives CASSFPTASNYGYTF.

CDR3 region: CASSQEYRGYGYTF. CDR3 in DNA: TGCGCCAGCAGCCAAGAATACAGGGGCTATGGCTACACCTTC. This sequence joins TRBV4-3 and TRBJ1-2; 7 bases line up with TRBD1. Germline CDR1 and CDR2: LGHNA and YSLEER. The CDR3 totals 14 residues. Trimming took 0 bases from V and 4 from J; bases not matched to a gene: 2.

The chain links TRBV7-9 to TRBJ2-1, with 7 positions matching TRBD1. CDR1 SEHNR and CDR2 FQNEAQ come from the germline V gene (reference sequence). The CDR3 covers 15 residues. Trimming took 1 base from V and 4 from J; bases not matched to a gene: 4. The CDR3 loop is CASSLGTGLYNEQFF. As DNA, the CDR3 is TGTGCCAGCAGCTTAGGGACAGGACTTTACAATGAGCAGTTCTTC.